This is a list of T cell receptor beta chains from one sample in a study of blood T cell repertoires in COVID-19. Profiled with immunoSEQ multiplex PCR; TCRdb holds only in-frame clones, not every one. The sample comprises about 260,000 clones, about 87% of which are singletons, and over 2% rests with the top ten. Sequenced: peripheral blood. The source is a woman aged 45-65 years with acute or convalescent COVID-19. Both conserved end residues are part of each CDR3.

length	V	CDR3
16	TRBV7-2	CASSLGPVSMNTEAFF
14	TRBV4-1	CASSRPLGSTEAFF
14	TRBV6-1	CASSEEVEGTTLFF
14	TRBV6-2/TRBV6-3	CASSPGTGGYGYTF
16	TRBV6-2/TRBV6-3	CASSYLTVSSYNEQFF
17	TRBV12-5	CASGLAPGTSGSDEQYF
15	TRBV18	CASSPSGQGFEKLFF
19	TRBV6-1	CASSEKRAADRYSNQPQHF
15	TRBV5-1	CASSLGTGYNQPQHF
16	TRBV5-4	CASSPLAGGQQETQYF
17	TRBV3-1/TRBV3-2	CASSQTPGQGFSGELFF
13	TRBV30	CAWREKGTYEQYF
13	TRBV23-1	CAGPAGQNYGYTF
15	TRBV2	CASSDGGRAENEQFF
15	TRBV6-4	CASSLAGGTYNEQFF
16	TRBV5-1	CASSPEGGSLSDEQFF
14	TRBV5-4	CASSAGGRQETQYF
15	TRBV6-6	CASKSSGRSRGEQYF
13	TRBV11-3	CASSLIWGEEAFF
12	TRBV29-1	CSGRTGTYEQYF
19	TRBV7-2	CASRERRGLAGDPYNEQFF
15	TRBV19	CASSKPTGTGETQYF
16	TRBV19	CASALGAGGTYNEQFF
14	TRBV3-1/TRBV3-2	CASSQEGGSSEQFF
15	TRBV15	CATSRVGTDLEKLFF
14	TRBV7-9	CASSFWDTDQPQHF
13	TRBV2	CASSVGGDYGYTF
16	TRBV7-9	CASSLASIGTDHGYTF
12	TRBV19	CASSLGGAEAFF
15	TRBV4-1	CASSQVGLSSMEQFF
15	TRBV5-4	CASSLAVDRGGGYTF
13	TRBV29-1	CSVERQGYNEQFF
15	TRBV5-1	CASSFPAGSTGELFF
11	TRBV7-9	CASSLTGEAFF
17	TRBV19	CASSPWGSGRGKNIQYF